Presented here are 27 T cell receptor beta chains from one specimen sequenced in a study of early T cells in non-severe SARS-CoV-2 infection. One entry per CDR3 protein results from TCRdb running MiXCR on the 5' RACE reads. The repertoire holds fewer than 120,000 distinct CDR3 sequences, with 10% to 15% as singletons. Sequenced material: whole blood, taken at baseline. The receptor set was obtained from an adult who was a healthcare worker with PCR-confirmed SARS-CoV-2 infection or an uninfected control (not recorded which).

The V gene is TRBV27, the J gene TRBJ2-3; the D is unclear. The V and J ends lost 4 bases and 5 bases respectively, with 10 bases between them. CDR3 length: 13 residues. Germline V gene sequence: CDR1 MNHEY, CDR2 SMNVEV (reference sequence). The CDR3 sequence: CASSWLGGDTQYF. CDR3 coding DNA: TGTGCCAGCAGTTGGCTAGGTGGAGATACGCAGTATTTT.

This clonotype showed up just a few times. V usage is TRBV10-2 and J usage is TRBJ1-1; a possible D gene is TRBD1 (6 bases). The germline CDR1 and CDR2 sequences are WSHSY and SAAADI. The CDR3 consists of 13 residues. The V gene lost 7 bases and the J gene lost 3 bases, with 12 bases spanning the gap. Here the CDR3 reads CASMGARDTEAFF. Written as DNA, the CDR3 is TGCGCCAGCATGGGGGCGCGGGACACTGAAGCTTTCTTT.

Many counts were recorded for this clonotype. The genes are TRBV20-1 and TRBJ1-1, with TRBD1 as a possible D gene (5 bases). Germline-derived CDR1 and CDR2 are DFQATT and SNEGSKA (reference sequence). V gave up 3 bases and J gave up 0 bases, with 8 bases separating them. The CDR3 is 13 residues long. CDR3 sequence (DNA): TGCAGTGCTAGTCTACAGGTGAACACTGAAGCTTTCTTT. Translation gives CSASLQVNTEAFF.

This clonotype was observed a few times. V is TRBV5-1 and J is TRBJ1-2; D remains ambiguous. Between the trimmed V and J ends, which lost 0 bases and 0 bases, there was a span of 6 bases. Germline CDR1 SGHRS, CDR2 YFSETQ. The CDR3 consists of 14 residues. The DNA for the CDR3 is TGCGCCAGCAGCTTGGGAGTATCTAACTATGGCTACACCTTC. It is translated as CASSLGVSNYGYTF.

Many counts were recorded for this clonotype. This chain joins TRBV2 and TRBJ2-1; TRBD2 is a possible D gene (5 bases). V was shortened by 7 bases and J by 6 bases, with 13 bases between the two germline ends. Germline V lookup: CDR1 SNHLY, CDR2 FYNNEI. This CDR3 region has 13 residues. The CDR3 region is CASKSTSVNEQFF. The CDR3 bases are TGTGCCAGCAAAAGCACTAGTGTCAATGAGCAGTTCTTC.

This clonotype was found a few times. The chain has TRBV28 and TRBJ1-5; 11 bases are shared with TRBD1. The CDR3 extends over 14 amino acids. Looked up from germline, CDR1 is MDHEN and CDR2 is SYDVKM. V trimming: 8 bases; J trimming: 7 bases; junction bases outside the gene matches: 7. The DNA for the CDR3 is TGTGCCAGCCTGCCCGGACAGGGGGCCCAGCCCCAGCATTTT. The encoded protein is CASLPGQGAQPQHF.

This clonotype was counted only a few times. CDR3: CASSSRGQGANQPQHF. The CDR3, as DNA: TGTGCCAGCAGTTCGCGAGGACAGGGGGCCAATCAGCCCCAGCATTTT. The rearrangement joins TRBV28 to TRBJ1-5; the match to TRBD1 covers 11 bases. The germline CDR1 and CDR2 sequences are MDHEN and SYDVKM. This CDR3 comprises 16 residues. Trimming took 4 bases from V and 3 from J; bases not matched to a gene: 5.

This clonotype was seen ten or more times. The chain recombines TRBV24-1 with TRBJ2-7, with TRBD1 matching 9 bases. This CDR3 is built from 15 residues. Germline assignment: CDR1 KGHDR and CDR2 SFDVKD. With 2 bases clipped from V and 1 base from J, the junction kept 2 bases outside the gene matches. CDR3 sequence: CATSDSGQGSYEQYF. CDR3 bases: TGTGCCACCAGTGATTCCGGACAGGGGTCCTACGAGCAGTACTTC.

The chain joins TRBV28 to TRBJ1-1; D is uncertain. Germline V gene data show CDR1 as MDHEN and CDR2 as SYDVKM. This CDR3 has 12 amino acids. CDR3 sequence: CVHSPLVGEAFF. CDR3 DNA sequence: TGTGTGCACAGCCCCCTCGTGGGTGAAGCTTTCTTT.

In its sample, this clonotype was seen a few times. J is TRBJ1-3 and V is TRBV5-6; no clear D. The V end was cut by 6 bases, the J end by 4 bases, with 11 bases between. The germline CDR1 and CDR2 sequences are SGHDT and YYEEEE. The CDR3 spans 13 residues. The CDR3 loop reads CASTIQGGNTIYF. CDR3 nucleotide sequence: TGTGCCAGCACCATCCAAGGGGGAAACACCATATATTTT.

CDR3 sequence (DNA): TGTGCCGCTAGCCGGGACAGGTCGGGCTACACCTTC. It specifies CAASRDRSGYTF. This chain connects TRBV24-1 to TRBJ1-2; 8 positions match TRBD1. This CDR3 has 12 amino acids. From germline, CDR1 is KGHDR and CDR2 SFDVKD. V trimming: 12 bases; J trimming: 8 bases; junction bases outside the gene matches: 10.

This clonotype was seen many times. The genes are TRBV7-2 and TRBJ1-4; D perhaps matches TRBD1 (6 bases). V lost 5 bases and J lost 8, with 12 bases in between. Germline loops: CDR1 SGHTA, CDR2 FQGNSA. CDR3 length: 13 residues. The chain's CDR3 is CASSLQDREKLFF. For the CDR3, the DNA is TGTGCCAGCAGCCTCCAGGACAGAGAAAAACTGTTTTTT.

A few counts support this clonotype. The chain joins TRBV19 to TRBJ2-1, with D maybe TRBD1 (5 bases). V lost 5 bases to trimming and J lost 6 bases, with 14 bases between them. Germline V gene data show CDR1 as LNHDA and CDR2 as SQIVND (reference sequence). This CDR3 comprises 14 residues. CDR3 loop: CASSVQDSPNEQFF. In DNA, the CDR3 is TGTGCCAGTAGTGTTCAAGACAGTCCCAATGAGCAGTTCTTC.

The rearrangement links TRBV25-1 to TRBJ1-2; D is unclear. The CDR3 sequence is 13 residues long. The ends were cut back, 2 bases at V and 6 bases at J, with 10 bases in the middle. The germline V gene encodes CDR1 MGHDK and CDR2 SYGVNS. The chain's CDR3 is CASSEKGIDGYTF. CDR3 nucleotide sequence: TGTGCCAGCAGTGAAAAAGGGATTGATGGCTACACCTTC.

This clonotype was seen only a few times. The chain has TRBV12-5 and TRBJ2-7; no reliable D call. The CDR3 spans 14 residues. Germline CDR1 is LGHNT and CDR2 is FRNRAP. V was shortened by 0 bases and J by 0 bases, with 6 bases between the two germline ends. CDR3 sequence: CASGLVPPSYEQYF. The DNA of the CDR3 is TGTGCTAGTGGTTTGGTACCCCCCTCCTACGAGCAGTACTTC.

This clonotype was seen only a few times. The V gene is TRBV28, the J gene TRBJ2-7, with TRBD1 as a possible D gene (5 bases). This CDR3 contains 14 residues. The ends were cut back, 8 bases at V and 3 bases at J, with 17 bases in the middle. Germline CDR1 MDHEN, CDR2 SYDVKM. CDR3 region: CASFGAGWVYEQYF. Written as DNA, the CDR3 is TGTGCCAGCTTTGGCGCAGGGTGGGTCTACGAGCAGTACTTC.

This clonotype has a handful of counts. The chain uses TRBV5-1 and TRBJ2-1, with TRBD2 identical over 9 bases. The CDR3 contains 15 residues. Germline CDR1 and CDR2: SGHRS and YFSETQ. Losses at the gene ends were 4 bases for V and 9 bases for J; bases not matched to a gene: 11. CDR3 sequence (DNA): TGCGCCAGCAGCCCTGGGGTAGCGGGAGTCGGTGAGCAGTTCTTC. It codes for CASSPGVAGVGEQFF.

There are many counts of this clonotype. The chain has TRBV5-4 and TRBJ2-2; 14 bases agree with TRBD2. The CDR3 loop spans 18 amino acids. V lost 4 bases and J lost 0; bases outside the gene matches: 5. Looked up from germline, CDR1 is SGHNT and CDR2 is YYREEE (reference sequence). This CDR3 reads CASSPGLAGAANTGELFF. Here the CDR3 DNA reads TGTGCCAGCAGCCCGGGACTAGCGGGGGCCGCGAACACCGGGGAGCTGTTTTTT.

This clonotype was seen only a few times. This sequence joins TRBV9 and TRBJ1-1; a possible D gene is TRBD1 (5 bases). V lost 0 bases and J lost 6, with 15 bases in between. The CDR3 extends over 15 amino acids. Germline V lookup: CDR1 SGDLS, CDR2 YYNGEE. This CDR3 reads CASSVGAGRVSEAFF. In nucleotides, the CDR3 is TGTGCCAGCAGCGTAGGAGCAGGGCGAGTCTCTGAAGCTTTCTTT.

This clonotype has ten or more counts. CDR3 sequence (DNA): TGTGCCAGCAGCACCCAGGTAGAAGGAATGTTTTTT. Protein sequence: CASSTQVEGMFF. The chain has TRBV12-3 or TRBV12-4 and TRBJ1-4; D call uncertain. There are 12 residues in the CDR3. V lost 6 bases, J lost 15 bases, and 17 bases lay in between.

This clonotype was recorded many times. V usage is TRBV2 and J usage is TRBJ1-4; 9 bases are a match to TRBD1. Germline CDR1 reads SNHLY; CDR2 reads FYNNEI. Unmatched junction bases numbered 5, after V lost 4 bases and J lost 8 bases. The CDR3 sequence is 14 residues long. The DNA for the CDR3 is TGTGCCAGCAGTGGGCGGGACAGGGACGAAAAACTGTTTTTT. It codes for CASSGRDRDEKLFF.

The chain joins TRBV18 to TRBJ2-1; D might be TRBD2 (5 bases). CDR3 length: 14 amino acids. V lost 6 bases, J lost 6 bases, and 15 bases lay in between. Germline V gene lookup returns CDR1 KGHSH and CDR2 LQKENI. CDR3 DNA: TGTGCCAGCTCCCCGTTTCCGGCGGGCAATGAGCAGTTCTTC. Translated, it gives CASSPFPAGNEQFF.

In this sample, this clonotype turned up a few times. V and J are TRBV12-3 or TRBV12-4 and TRBJ2-5; D not resolved. The CDR3 consists of 14 residues. The ends were cut back, 1 base at V and 5 bases at J, with 11 bases in the middle. CDR3 bases: TGTGCCAGCAGTTTAGTTACCAGCTGGGAGACCCAGTACTTC. It is translated as CASSLVTSWETQYF.

The gene calls are TRBV10-3 and TRBJ1-5; 7 nucleotides align to TRBD1. This CDR3 contains 17 residues. J was trimmed by 0 bases and V by 0 bases; bases with no gene match: 5. Germline CDR1 reads ENHRY; CDR2 reads SYGVKD. As DNA, the CDR3 is TGTGCCATCAGTGAGTCTGCAGGGGGAAATAGCAATCAGCCCCAGCATTTT. It codes for CAISESAGGNSNQPQHF.

This clonotype was detected many times. The rearrangement joins TRBV7-2 to TRBJ2-1; either TRBD1 or TRBD2 may supply D (5 bases each). V gave up 2 bases and J gave up 9 bases, with 14 bases separating them. Per germline, CDR1 SGHTA and CDR2 FQGNSA. The CDR3 sequence is 14 residues long. For the CDR3, the DNA is TGTGCCAGCAGCTTATTGGGGGTGCGAGGTGAGCAGTTCTTC. Residues: CASSLLGVRGEQFF.

This chain links TRBV7-8 with TRBJ2-7; TRBD1 aligns across 12 bases. The CDR3 sequence is 15 residues long. The J segment lost 6 bases and the V segment lost 4 bases, leaving 7 bases of the junction unmatched. Germline CDR1 reads SGHVS; CDR2 reads FQNEAQ. The chain's CDR3 is CASSSPWDRGREQYF. The CDR3 DNA reads TGTGCCAGCAGCTCGCCGTGGGACAGGGGGCGCGAGCAGTACTTC.

This clonotype was picked up many times. One end of the junction is discordant with germline, which a read error may explain. The chain is built from TRBV12-5 and TRBJ1-2; D is unresolved. CDR3 length: 12 residues. From germline, CDR1 is LGHNT and CDR2 FRNRAP. CDR3 DNA: TGTGCCAGTGGGAGGTCTCGCTATGGCTACACCTTC. Translated: CASGRSRYGYTF.